This TCR beta chain stems from a study of monozygotic twins with inflammatory bowel disease. Findings and limits, study-wide: Results did not support any single strong IBD-associated signal or clonotype. No detectable difference in repertoire similarity separated concordant from discordant twins, possibly as a result of limited power.

The germline CDR1 and CDR2 sequences are SGHVS and FQNEAQ. The CDR3 length is 15 residues. Eight separate reactions for every sample produced the cDNA. UMIs with a 6-nucleotide sample barcode were added by template switching. TCRdb reprocessed the 5' RACE reads and stores each CDR3 protein as one record, lacking DNA. Its clone listing holds about 380,000 distinct CDR3 sequences. About this clonotype itself: Its antigen is currently unknown.

The sequence was collected from a human donor with ulcerative colitis or Crohn's disease, or a healthy co-twin of an affected twin (not recorded which). This chain links TRBV7-8 with TRBJ2-7; TCRdb designates TRBD1, a call that cannot be tested without DNA. The sample taken for sequencing was blood. The CDR3 sequence is CASSLGTRTSYEQYF.